This entry lists 8 T cell receptor beta chains sequenced from one sample in a study of cytomegalovirus exposure and HLA in healthy donors. PCR primers comprised 60 Vbeta and 13 Jbeta primers. Clones were read by immunoSEQ multiplex PCR, and TCRdb kept only the in-frame ones, dropping some. Of over 150,000 clones in the sample, approximately 74% were seen once. Sequences were obtained from PBMCs. The source is a woman in her twenties or thirties in good health and CMV-seronegative.

To note about this clone: Other DNA sequences in the same sample also yield this CDR3. V gene TRBV9 combines with J gene TRBJ2-7; 7 bases fit TRBD1. The germline V gene has CDR1 SGDLS and CDR2 YYNGEE. V was pared by 3 bases and J by 2 bases, with 5 bases of the junction left unmatched. CDR3 length equals 14 residues. In DNA form, the CDR3 reads TGTGCCAGCAGCGCAGGGGACAGCACCTACGAGCAGTACTTC. Amino acids: CASSAGDSTYEQYF.

This clone has just one count. The V call is TRBV6-1, the J call TRBJ1-6; D possibly corresponds to TRBD1 (6 bases). CDR1 and CDR2 from the germline V gene are MNHNS and SASEGT. The V gene lost 1 base and the J gene lost 5 bases, with 6 bases spanning the gap. CDR3 length equals 14 residues. The CDR3 here is CASSEGDNNSPLHF. The CDR3 DNA follows: TGTGCCAGCAGTGAAGGGGACAATAATTCACCCCTCCACTTT.

The chain combines TRBV9 with TRBJ2-5, with D possibly being TRBD2 (5 bases). The germline V gene has CDR1 SGDLS and CDR2 YYNGEE. The CDR3 is 15 amino acids. Trimming removed 0 bases from V and 3 bases from J, with 12 bases in between. This chain's CDR3 is CASSVEGSREETQYF. CDR3 coding DNA: TGTGCCAGCAGCGTAGAAGGTTCGCGGGAAGAGACCCAGTACTTC. Full variable domain (outside the CDR3, taken from reference TRBV9 and TRBJ2-5): DSGVTQTPKHLITATGQRVTLRCSPRSGDLSVYWYQQSLDQGLQFLIQYYNGEERAKGNILERFSAQQFPDLHSELNLSSLELGDSALYFCASSVEGSREETQYFGPGTRLLVL.

This clone was found a few times. The rearrangement uses TRBV27 and TRBJ2-1; 10 bases agree with TRBD2. CDR3 length: 13 residues. Trimming at V came to 8 bases and at J to 4 bases, leaving 2 bases not matched to a gene. Germline V gene data show CDR1 as MNHEY and CDR2 as SMNVEV (reference sequence). CDR3 loop: CASGLAVYNEQFF. For the CDR3, the DNA is TGTGCCAGCGGACTAGCGGTTTACAATGAGCAGTTCTTC.

This clone was counted only a few times. V gene TRBV11-2 combines with J gene TRBJ1-4; tentative D call: TRBD1 (5 bases). The CDR3 has 14 amino acids. CDR1 and CDR2 (germline): SGHAT, FQNNGV. Trimming left V 5 bases short and J 12 bases short, with 19 bases between. The CDR3 DNA reads TGTGCCAGCAGCCCGGGACTGAAATTTGGAGAACTGTTTTTT. Translated: CASSPGLKFGELFF.

This chain uses TRBV7-2 with TRBJ2-3; TRBD2 matches 9 bases. The CDR3 extends over 19 amino acids. The germline V gene encodes CDR1 SGHTA and CDR2 FQGNSA. The J segment lost 2 bases and the V segment lost 3 bases, leaving 15 bases of the junction unmatched. The CDR3 spells CASSFVTRRVAGDTDTQYF. The CDR3, as DNA: TGTGCCAGCAGCTTCGTGACTAGGAGGGTAGCGGGGGACACAGATACGCAGTATTTT.

The chain couples TRBV10-3 to TRBJ2-7; tentatively, D is TRBD1 (5 bases). Per germline, CDR1 ENHRY and CDR2 SYGVKD. V was pared by 2 bases and J by 4 bases, with 6 bases between. CDR3 length: 12 residues. In DNA form, the CDR3 reads TGTGCCATCAGTGAGCAGGGTTACGAGCAGTACTTC. Protein: CAISEQGYEQYF.

A single count supports this clone. The J gene is TRBJ2-5, the V gene TRBV5-4, with D maybe TRBD2 (6 bases). Between the trimmed V and J ends, which lost 4 bases and 5 bases, there was a span of 18 bases. The CDR3 runs 15 residues. Germline V lookup: CDR1 SGHNT, CDR2 YYREEE (reference sequence). CDR3 DNA: TGTGCCAGCAGCGGCGGGGAATCTTTGTGGGAGACCCAGTACTTC. Its translation: CASSGGESLWETQYF.